The 32 T cell receptor beta chains given below trace back to one sample, sequenced in a study of blood T cell repertoires in COVID-19. Libraries were prepared by immunoSEQ multiplex PCR; TCRdb keeps only in-frame clonotypes and omits some of them. The table records about 190,000 clones, around nine tenths of them present only once. Sequences were obtained from peripheral blood. The receptors originated from a man younger than 40 with acute or convalescent COVID-19.

The gene calls are TRBV5-1 and TRBJ1-2; TRBD1 is a possible D gene (5 bases). CDR3 length equals 14 residues. Germline-derived CDR1 and CDR2 are SGHRS and YFSETQ. V gave up 0 bases and J gave up 7 bases, with 13 bases separating them. The CDR3, as DNA: TGCGCCAGCAGCTTGGTCGCGGGCGGGGGTGGCTACACCTTC. It yields the protein CASSLVAGGGGYTF. Full variable domain (rest looked up from reference TRBV5-1 and TRBJ1-2): KAGVTQTPRYLIKTRGQQVTLSCSPISGHRSVSWYQQTPGQGLQFLFEYFSETQRNKGNFPGRFSGRQFSNSRSEMNVSTLELGDSALYLCASSLVAGGGGYTFGSGTRLTVV.

This clone was counted once. The chain couples TRBV2 to TRBJ1-1; D might be TRBD1 (5 bases). The CDR3 covers 14 residues. Germline V gives CDR1 SNHLY, CDR2 FYNNEI. Between the trimmed V and J ends, which lost 7 bases and 3 bases, there was a span of 15 bases. CDR3 residues: CASTRGGEDTEAFF. DNA for the CDR3: TGTGCCAGCACCCGCGGGGGGGAGGACACTGAAGCTTTCTTT.

This chain uses TRBV28 with TRBJ2-7; 13 bases fit TRBD2. The CDR3 is 16 residues long. CDR1 MDHEN and CDR2 SYDVKM come from the germline V gene. J lost 1 base, V lost 0 bases, and 0 bases had no gene match. CDR3 nucleotides: TGTGCCAGCAGTTTATGGGGACTAGCGGGATCCTACGAGCAGTACTTC. This translates into CASSLWGLAGSYEQYF.

This clone came up once. The V and J genes are TRBV15 and TRBJ2-3; maybe TRBD2 (6 bases). V was trimmed by 4 bases and J by 6 bases, leaving 17 bases between them. The CDR3 is 15 residues long. Germline loops: CDR1 LNHNV, CDR2 YYDKDF (reference sequence). The CDR3 nucleotides read TGTGCCACCAGCACTTGGGGGGTTCAGATGGATACGCAGTATTTT. Protein sequence: CATSTWGVQMDTQYF.

As regards this clone: Sequence at one end of the junction differs from germline and may be a read error. The V and J genes are TRBV7-9 and TRBJ2-1; 9 bases agree with TRBD2. The CDR3 sequence is 16 residues long. The germline CDR1 and CDR2 sequences are SEHNR and FQNEAQ (reference sequence). The CDR3 protein is CASSLVGGRASNEQFF. CDR3 DNA: TGTGCCAGCAGTTTAGTTGGCGGGAGGGCGAGTAATGAGCAGTTCTTC.

The chain couples TRBV2 to TRBJ1-5; D ambiguous. The germline V and J ends were trimmed by 6 bases and 2 bases, with 14 bases remaining between them. The CDR3 spans 15 residues. In germline, CDR1 is SNHLY, CDR2 FYNNEI. The CDR3 sequence is CASRDGGSGNQPQHF. DNA of the CDR3: TGTGCCAGCAGGGATGGCGGTAGTGGCAATCAGCCCCAGCATTTT.

This chain joins TRBV20-1 and TRBJ1-3; D uncertain. Germline V CDR1 and CDR2: DFQATT, SNEGSKA (reference sequence). The V and J ends lost 3 bases and 3 bases respectively, with 3 bases between them. CDR3 size: 11 residues. CDR3 in amino acids: CSARSGNTIYF. The DNA of the CDR3 is TGCAGTGCTAGGAGTGGAAACACCATATATTTT.

This clone has more than one count but fewer than ten. The CDR3: CASHRSSGNTIYF. The CDR3 DNA sequence: TGTGCCAGCCACCGTAGCTCTGGAAACACCATATATTTT. This chain links TRBV28 with TRBJ1-3; unclear D gene. This CDR3 is built from 13 residues. CDR1 is MDHEN and CDR2 is SYDVKM in the germline V gene. With 8 bases removed from V and 0 bases from J, the gap between germline ends came to 8 bases.

The chain combines TRBV7-9 with TRBJ2-1, with 12 bases aligning to TRBD1. This CDR3 contains 19 residues. Germline assignment: CDR1 SEHNR and CDR2 FQNEAQ (reference sequence). Trimming removed 5 bases from V and 0 bases from J; junction bases left unmatched: 11. Written as DNA, the CDR3 is TGTGCCAGCAGCCTAATCGTGGGACAGGGGGCGAGCTCCTACAATGAGCAGTTCTTC. It is translated as CASSLIVGQGASSYNEQFF.

This sequence joins TRBV11-2 and TRBJ2-7; D ambiguous. Germline values: CDR1 SGHAT, CDR2 FQNNGV. Trimming took 3 bases from V and 5 from J, leaving 14 bases between them. This CDR3 contains 14 residues. The CDR3 region is CASSFLTALNEQYF. CDR3 sequence (DNA): TGTGCCAGCAGCTTCCTCACAGCTCTGAACGAGCAGTACTTC.

This chain links TRBV4-2 with TRBJ1-4; D gene ambiguous. The length of the CDR3 is 16 residues. Germline CDR1 and CDR2: LGHNA and YNFKEQ. Trimming removed 1 base at V and 0 bases at J, with 9 bases between. The CDR3 loop reads CASSQGSQATNEKLFF. The CDR3 bases are TGTGCCAGCAGCCAAGGGTCCCAGGCAACTAATGAAAAACTGTTTTTT.

This clone was observed a handful of times. This chain links TRBV28 with TRBJ1-2; the D gene is possibly TRBD1 (5 bases). The ends were cut back, 3 bases at V and 6 bases at J, with 14 bases in the middle. The CDR3 consists of 14 residues. Per the germline V gene, CDR1 is MDHEN and CDR2 is SYDVKM. The CDR3 DNA reads TGTGCCAGCAGTTTTGGAGGGGCCCAGAATGGCTACACCTTC. Its translation is CASSFGGAQNGYTF.

The rearrangement joins TRBV28 to TRBJ2-1; possibly TRBD1 for D (5 bases). The CDR3 totals 15 residues. Germline V lookup: CDR1 MDHEN, CDR2 SYDVKM. With 6 bases removed from V and 1 base from J, the gap between germline ends came to 13 bases. As DNA, the CDR3 is TGTGCCAGCAGACTAAGGGGAAATTCCTACAATGAGCAGTTCTTC. Its protein product is CASRLRGNSYNEQFF.

This clone appeared a few times. V and J are TRBV28 and TRBJ1-6, with TRBD1 as a possible D gene (6 bases). This CDR3 has 15 amino acids. V shed 6 bases and J shed 5 bases, with 14 bases lying between them. The germline CDR1 and CDR2 sequences are MDHEN and SYDVKM. The CDR3 nucleotides are TGTGCCAGCAGGTATCCCGGGACAAATAATTCACCCCTCCACTTT. It is translated as CASRYPGTNNSPLHF.

The CDR3 DNA reads as TGTGCCAGTGACAGGGGGCAGGGTTCACCCCTCCACTTT. Encoded protein: CASDRGQGSPLHF. The chain uses TRBV2 and TRBJ1-6; the match to TRBD1 covers 10 bases. V shed 9 bases, J shed 9 bases, and the junction held 5 bases outside the gene matches. The length of the CDR3 is 13 residues. Germline assignment: CDR1 SNHLY and CDR2 FYNNEI.

The chain employs TRBV7-2 and TRBJ1-6; 9 nucleotides align to TRBD1. V was pared by 5 bases and J by 7 bases, with 6 bases of the junction left unmatched. This CDR3 region has 15 residues. Per germline, CDR1 SGHTA and CDR2 FQGNSA. For the CDR3, the DNA is TGTGCCAGCAGCGCCTTGACAGGGGGGAATTCACCCCTCCACTTT. This encodes CASSALTGGNSPLHF. Full variable domain (outside the CDR3, taken from reference TRBV7-2 and TRBJ1-6): GAGVSQSPSNKVTEKGKDVELRCDPISGHTALYWYRQSLGQGLEFLIYFQGNSAPDKSGLPSDRFSAERTGGSVSTLTIQRTQQEDSAVYLCASSALTGGNSPLHFGNGTRLTVT.

This chain connects TRBV10-2 to TRBJ1-6, with D perhaps matching TRBD1 (6 bases). CDR1 and CDR2 from the germline V gene are WSHSY and SAAADI. The CDR3 runs to 16 residues. The germline V and J ends were trimmed by 10 bases and 0 bases, with 16 bases remaining between them. The CDR3 is CATSDRFSSYNSPLHF. The CDR3 nucleotides are TGCGCCACCAGCGACAGGTTCAGCTCCTATAATTCACCCCTCCACTTT.

V gene TRBV10-3 combines with J gene TRBJ2-5; D gene ambiguous. V was clipped by 2 bases and J by 3 bases, with 7 bases between them. This CDR3 region has 13 residues. The germline gives CDR1 ENHRY, CDR2 SYGVKD. In DNA, the CDR3 is TGTGCCATCAGTGAGCCCTTAAAAGAGACCCAGTACTTC. Encoded protein: CAISEPLKETQYF.

The V and J genes are TRBV2 and TRBJ1-5, with 9 positions matching TRBD1. The CDR3 runs to 13 residues. V lost 7 bases, J lost 6 bases, and 4 bases stayed unmatched. Germline CDR1 is SNHLY and CDR2 is FYNNEI. CDR3 sequence: CASNRGLGQPQHF. CDR3 nucleotide sequence: TGTGCCAGCAACAGGGGGCTGGGTCAGCCCCAGCATTTT.

For this clone: Additional DNA sequences in this sample encode the identical CDR3. V gene TRBV3-1 (or the pseudogene TRBV3-2) combines with J gene TRBJ2-7; 14 bases align to TRBD2. The CDR3 extends over 16 amino acids. Unmatched junction bases numbered 6, after V lost 4 bases and J lost 4 bases. Germline V gene data show CDR1 as LGHDT and CDR2 as YNNKEL (reference sequence). The CDR3 DNA is TGTGCCAGCAGCCTCGGACTAGCGGGAGGTGGTTACGAGCAGTACTTC. Translated, it gives CASSLGLAGGGYEQYF.

The genes are TRBV27 and TRBJ1-5; D remains unclear. The V gene's germline CDR1 is MNHEY and CDR2 SMNVEV (reference sequence). The CDR3 spans 13 residues. V lost 3 bases to trimming and J lost 6 bases, with 9 bases between them. CDR3 in amino acids: CASSFVAGQPQHF. CDR3 DNA sequence: TGTGCCAGCAGTTTCGTTGCCGGTCAGCCCCAGCATTTT.

The rearrangement joins TRBV11-3 to TRBJ2-5; D is unclear. Germline loops: CDR1 SGHNT, CDR2 YENEEA. V was trimmed by 0 bases and J by 5 bases, leaving 7 bases between them. CDR3 length: 13 amino acids. DNA of the CDR3: TGTGCCAGCAGCTTAGATCTGGAGGAGACCCAGTACTTC. This codes for CASSLDLEETQYF.

This clone has a single count. The V gene is TRBV11-2, the J gene TRBJ2-7; 10 bases match TRBD1. The V gene end was trimmed by 7 bases and the J gene end by 0 bases; junction bases not matched to a gene: 6. The CDR3 sequence is 15 residues long. Germline loops: CDR1 SGHAT, CDR2 FQNNGV. The DNA for the CDR3 is TGTGCCAGCAACCCGGGACAGGGGATCTCCTACGAGCAGTACTTC. It specifies CASNPGQGISYEQYF.

The V call is TRBV11-2, the J call TRBJ2-3; D gene uncertain. CDR3 size: 18 residues. Germline V lookup: CDR1 SGHAT, CDR2 FQNNGV. The V gene lost 5 bases and the J gene lost 0 bases, with 21 bases spanning the gap. CDR3 bases: TGTGCCAGCAGCAGGCGGCAGCTAACCATTTATAGCACAGATACGCAGTATTTT. Residues: CASSRRQLTIYSTDTQYF.

This rearrangement joins TRBV18 to TRBJ1-5; D unresolved. V was trimmed by 4 bases and J by 4 bases, leaving 8 bases between them. Germline V gene lookup returns CDR1 KGHSH and CDR2 LQKENI. The CDR3 is 13 residues long. The CDR3 DNA is TGTGCCAGCTCACAAGCTAGAAATCAGCCCCAGCATTTT. It yields the protein CASSQARNQPQHF.

The chain combines TRBV28 with TRBJ1-2; D unresolved. The germline V gene encodes CDR1 MDHEN and CDR2 SYDVKM. The CDR3 extends over 14 amino acids. V was clipped by 4 bases and J by 7 bases, with 16 bases between them. This CDR3 reads CASSSPDSMVGYTF. DNA for the CDR3: TGTGCCAGCAGTTCGCCTGACTCGATGGTTGGCTACACCTTC.

V and J are TRBV19 and TRBJ2-1, with TRBD2 identical over 8 bases. This CDR3 contains 15 residues. Trimming cost V 7 bases and J 4 bases; bases outside gene matches: 9. Per germline, CDR1 LNHDA and CDR2 SQIVND (reference sequence). CDR3 in amino acids: CASTLGPSGYNEQFF. In nucleotides, the CDR3 is TGTGCCAGTACCCTAGGGCCTAGCGGGTACAATGAGCAGTTCTTC.

The V gene is TRBV20-1, the J gene TRBJ1-4; 7 nucleotides match TRBD1. The CDR3 covers 14 residues. Per germline, CDR1 DFQATT and CDR2 SNEGSKA (reference sequence). After removal of 3 bases from V and 7 bases from J, the junction contained 8 bases not matched to a gene. This chain's CDR3 is CSASPSRDSEKLFF. DNA of the CDR3: TGCAGTGCTAGTCCTTCGCGGGACAGTGAAAAACTGTTTTTT.

This clone has more than one count but fewer than ten. The chain joins TRBV5-1 to TRBJ2-1; D gene uncertain. The CDR3 is 14 residues long. In germline, CDR1 is SGHRS, CDR2 YFSETQ. V lost 4 bases, J lost 5 bases, and 13 bases lay in between. CDR3 amino acids: CASSPPELNNEQFF. CDR3 DNA sequence: TGCGCCAGCAGCCCTCCCGAACTTAACAATGAGCAGTTCTTC.

The chain carries TRBV11-3 and TRBJ2-3, with D possibly being TRBD2 (7 bases). The CDR3 sequence is 14 residues long. V was pared by 8 bases and J by 2 bases, with 14 bases between. Looked up from germline, CDR1 is SGHNT and CDR2 is YENEEA. CDR3: CASGTGGDTDTQYF. The CDR3 DNA reads TGTGCCAGCGGGACGGGGGGCGACACAGATACGCAGTATTTT.

This chain connects TRBV10-1 to TRBJ2-5, with D uncertain. Trimming stripped 2 bases from V and 2 bases from J, with 6 bases between. This CDR3 is built from 13 residues. Germline CDR1 and CDR2: WNHNN and SYGVQD (reference sequence). The CDR3 protein is CASSESVQETQYF. CDR3 in DNA: TGCGCCAGCAGTGAGAGCGTACAAGAGACCCAGTACTTC.

V and J are TRBV13 and TRBJ1-3, with D perhaps TRBD1 (6 bases). With 5 bases removed from V and 0 bases from J, the gap between germline ends came to 14 bases. The CDR3 extends over 16 amino acids. The germline V gene encodes CDR1 PRHDT and CDR2 FYEKMQ (reference sequence). The CDR3 spells CASSLTRQASGNTIYF. Written as DNA, the CDR3 is TGTGCCAGCAGCCTGACCCGACAGGCCTCTGGAAACACCATATATTTT.